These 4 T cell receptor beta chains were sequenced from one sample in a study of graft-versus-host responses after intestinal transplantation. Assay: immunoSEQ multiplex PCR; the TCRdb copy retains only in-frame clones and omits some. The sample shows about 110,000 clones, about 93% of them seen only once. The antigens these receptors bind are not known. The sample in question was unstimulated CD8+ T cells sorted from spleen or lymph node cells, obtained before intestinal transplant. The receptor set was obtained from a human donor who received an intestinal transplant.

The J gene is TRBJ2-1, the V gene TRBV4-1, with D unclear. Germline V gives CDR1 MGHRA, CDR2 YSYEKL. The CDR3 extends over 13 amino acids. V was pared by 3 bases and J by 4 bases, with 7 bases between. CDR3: CASSHVSYNEQFF. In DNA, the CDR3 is TGCGCCAGCAGCCACGTCTCTTACAATGAGCAGTTCTTC.

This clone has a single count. The CDR3 coding sequence is TGTGCCAGCAGTTCGCATAGCAATCAGCCCCAGCATTTT. Translating it yields CASSSHSNQPQHF. V is TRBV27 and J is TRBJ1-5; D gene unclear. The germline V gene has CDR1 MNHEY and CDR2 SMNVEV (reference sequence). V gave up 4 bases and J gave up 0 bases, with 4 bases separating them. The CDR3 is made up of 13 amino acids.

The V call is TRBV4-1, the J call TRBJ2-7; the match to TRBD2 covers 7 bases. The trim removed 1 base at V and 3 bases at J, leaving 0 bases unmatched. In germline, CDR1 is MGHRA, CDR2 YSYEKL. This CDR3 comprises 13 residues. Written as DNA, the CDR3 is TGCGCCAGCAGCCAAGCTAGCGGCTACGAGCAGTACTTC. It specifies CASSQASGYEQYF.

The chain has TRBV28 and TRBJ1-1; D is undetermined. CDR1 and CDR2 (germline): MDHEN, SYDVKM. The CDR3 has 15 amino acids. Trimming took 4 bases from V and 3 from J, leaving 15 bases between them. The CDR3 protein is CASSSPGRGHTEAFF. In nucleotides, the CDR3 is TGTGCCAGCAGTTCCCCCGGCCGCGGACACACTGAAGCTTTCTTT.